The 32 T cell receptor beta chains below all came from one sample that was sequenced in a study of CD8 T cells in ankylosing spondylitis. TCRdb re-called the 5' RACE reads through MiXCR, storing one row per CDR3 protein. Of about 240,000 distinct CDR3 sequences detected, over 8.5% appear once; the ten largest clones hold 6% to 7.5%. Sequencing input: blood, either unsorted or a sorted T cell fraction (not recorded which). The source of these receptors is a male donor with ankylosing spondylitis or in good health (not recorded which).

The sample holds many counts of this clonotype. The chain is built from TRBV7-3 and TRBJ2-5; unclear D gene. The CDR3 extends over 14 amino acids. V gave up 2 bases and J gave up 1 base, with 8 bases separating them. Germline CDR1 reads SGHTA; CDR2 reads FQGTGA. CDR3 nucleotides: TGTGCCAGCAGCTTAGGGTCAGGCCAAGAGACCCAGTACTTC. Residues: CASSLGSGQETQYF. The entire variable domain, with the rest obtained from reference TRBV7-3 and TRBJ2-5, is as follows: GAGVSQTPSNKVTEKGKYVELRCDPISGHTALYWYRQSLGQGPEFLIYFQGTGAADDSGLPNDRFFAVRPEGSVSTLKIQRTERGDSAVYLCASSLGSGQETQYFGPGTRLLVL.

The rearrangement links TRBV13 to TRBJ1-3; no clear D. The CDR3 consists of 15 residues. Germline assignment: CDR1 PRHDT and CDR2 FYEKMQ (reference sequence). With 0 bases removed from V and 0 bases from J, the gap between germline ends came to 6 bases. CDR3 sequence: CASSLGILSGNTIYF. CDR3 bases: TGTGCCAGCAGCTTAGGTATCCTCTCTGGAAACACCATATATTTT.

The V gene is TRBV6-1, the J gene TRBJ2-3; D unresolved. V was cut by 6 bases and J by 2 bases, with 9 bases left in between. Per germline, CDR1 MNHNS and CDR2 SASEGT. There are 13 residues in the CDR3. As DNA, the CDR3 is TGTGCCAGCAGGTCGGCTTACACAGATACGCAGTATTTT. Its translation: CASRSAYTDTQYF.

At least ten counts were recorded for this clonotype. V gene TRBV6-5 combines with J gene TRBJ2-3; 11 nucleotides line up with TRBD2. With 2 bases clipped from V and 6 bases from J, the junction kept 13 bases outside the gene matches. Germline CDR1 MNHEY, CDR2 SVGAGI. This CDR3 is built from 18 residues. As DNA, the CDR3 is TGTGCCAGCAGTTACGGTTCTTCACCGGGACTAGCGGCGGATACGCAGTATTTT. Encoded protein: CASSYGSSPGLAADTQYF.

This clonotype was observed a handful of times. The chain is built from TRBV14 and TRBJ2-7; tentatively, D is TRBD1 (5 bases). V was shortened by 2 bases and J by 5 bases, with 10 bases between the two germline ends. Germline V gene lookup returns CDR1 SGHDN and CDR2 FVKESK. The CDR3 sequence is 13 residues long. The CDR3 sequence: CASSQPGMNEQYF. CDR3 sequence (DNA): TGTGCCAGCAGCCAACCAGGGATGAACGAGCAGTACTTC.

This clonotype appeared once. The V and J genes are TRBV29-1 and TRBJ2-2; D gene uncertain. This CDR3 region has 11 residues. Germline loops: CDR1 SQVTM, CDR2 ANQGSEA. Trimming pared 0 bases from V and 6 bases from J, leaving 2 bases between. The CDR3 spells CSVEEPGELFF. In nucleotides, the CDR3 is TGCAGCGTTGAAGAGCCCGGGGAGCTGTTTTTT.

In its sample, this clonotype was seen many times. This rearrangement joins TRBV28 to TRBJ2-3; the D is unclear. This CDR3 has 14 amino acids. Germline values: CDR1 MDHEN, CDR2 SYDVKM. Trimming took off 7 bases at V and 1 base at J, with 12 bases between the two ends. The CDR3 loop reads CASMASPGTDTQYF. CDR3 bases: TGTGCCAGCATGGCTTCGCCTGGCACAGATACGCAGTATTTT.

This clonotype showed up just a few times. DNA of the CDR3: TGTGCCAGCAGTTACGGGGGCCTCCGGGGGTATGGCTACACCTTC. Its protein product is CASSYGGLRGYGYTF. The chain links TRBV6-5 to TRBJ1-2; possible D gene TRBD1, 6 bases. V lost 2 bases and J lost 5, with 15 bases in between. Germline V CDR1 and CDR2: MNHEY, SVGAGI. There are 15 residues in the CDR3.

This clonotype was picked up many times. The V call is TRBV5-1, the J call TRBJ2-1; D might be TRBD2 (6 bases). The CDR3 has 18 amino acids. Trimming cost V 3 bases and J 1 base, with 20 bases left between them. Germline values: CDR1 SGHRS, CDR2 YFSETQ. The chain's CDR3 is CASSSPGYSGLSYNEQFF. The CDR3 DNA reads as TGCGCCAGCAGCTCCCCCGGGTATAGCGGACTATCCTACAATGAGCAGTTCTTC.

This clonotype was seen repeatedly, ten times or more. The chain carries TRBV5-1 and TRBJ2-4, with D possibly being TRBD2 (5 bases). The CDR3 is 14 amino acids. Germline CDR1 SGHRS, CDR2 YFSETQ. With 4 bases removed from V and 5 bases from J, the gap between germline ends came to 13 bases. CDR3 bases: TGCGCCAGCAGCGAGGGCCAACCCCAAAACATTCAGTACTTC. This codes for CASSEGQPQNIQYF.

The chain joins TRBV12-3 or TRBV12-4 to TRBJ2-2; 7 bases line up with TRBD1. J gave up 4 bases and V 5 bases, and 1 base lay outside the gene matches. The CDR3 is 13 residues long. CDR3 region: CASSAGGTGELFF. The CDR3 bases are TGTGCCAGCAGTGCAGGGGGCACCGGGGAGCTGTTTTTT.

To note about this clonotype: Since a much larger clone is just one base distant, this may be a read error. The CDR3 bases are TGTGCCAGTAGTATGGGAGGTCACAATCGGCCCCAGCATTTT. Translated: CASSMGGHNRPQHF. This chain links TRBV19 with TRBJ1-5; D is unresolved. Looked up from germline, CDR1 is LNHDA and CDR2 is SQIVND (reference sequence). The CDR3 spans 14 residues.

In its sample, this clonotype was seen many times. This chain links TRBV5-1 with TRBJ2-1; D call uncertain. CDR3 length: 12 residues. V dropped 8 bases and J dropped 0 bases, with 6 bases sitting between them. The V gene's germline CDR1 is SGHRS and CDR2 YFSETQ. The CDR3 reads CASPSSYNEQFF. Written as DNA, the CDR3 is TGCGCCAGTCCGAGCTCCTACAATGAGCAGTTCTTC. The full variable domain, in which reference TRBV5-1 and TRBJ2-1 provide the parts outside the CDR3, is KAGVTQTPRYLIKTRGQQVTLSCSPISGHRSVSWYQQTPGQGLQFLFEYFSETQRNKGNFPGRFSGRQFSNSRSEMNVSTLELGDSALYLCASPSSYNEQFFGPGTRLTVL.

This clonotype was observed at least ten times. V and J are TRBV7-2 and TRBJ2-5; D is unresolved. Looked up from germline, CDR1 is SGHTA and CDR2 is FQGNSA. The V end was cut by 3 bases, the J end by 5 bases, with 7 bases between. The CDR3 runs to 12 residues. The CDR3 bases are TGTGCCAGCAGCTTGAGACTGGAGACCCAGTACTTC. This encodes CASSLRLETQYF. Combining the CDR3 with reference TRBV7-2 and TRBJ2-5 gives the whole variable domain GAGVSQSPSNKVTEKGKDVELRCDPISGHTALYWYRQSLGQGLEFLIYFQGNSAPDKSGLPSDRFSAERTGGSVSTLTIQRTQQEDSAVYLCASSLRLETQYFGPGTRLLVL.

On this clonotype: With a much larger clone just one base away, this may be a read error. The CDR3 protein is CSARSETSGYSSTDTQYF. CDR3 bases: TGCAGTGCTAGATCCGAGACTAGCGGCTATTCTAGCACAGATACGCAGTATTTT. The V and J genes are TRBV20-1 and TRBJ2-3, with 9 bases fitting TRBD2. Per the germline V gene, CDR1 is DFQATT and CDR2 is SNEGSKA (reference sequence). V shed 2 bases and J 0 bases; nucleotides not matched to a gene: 12. This CDR3 has 18 residues.

This sequence joins TRBV20-1 and TRBJ1-2, with D possibly matching TRBD1 (6 bases). Trimming pared 1 base from V and 5 bases from J, leaving 14 bases between. This CDR3 is 14 amino acids long. Germline-derived CDR1 and CDR2 are DFQATT and SNEGSKA (reference sequence). Written as DNA, the CDR3 is TGCAGTGCTAGAGTGGAGGGACAAACATATGGCTACACCTTC. Its translation is CSARVEGQTYGYTF.

This clonotype showed up just a few times. The genes are TRBV20-1 and TRBJ1-1; D is perhaps TRBD1 (5 bases). The germline V and J ends were trimmed by 6 bases and 2 bases, with 19 bases remaining between them. Germline CDR1 DFQATT, CDR2 SNEGSKA (reference sequence). The CDR3 is 15 residues long. As DNA, the CDR3 is TGCAGTGCGTTACCCCGAGAGGGGATAAACACTGAAGCTTTCTTT. Translating gives CSALPREGINTEAFF.

Concerning this clonotype itself: The germline gene is not matched at one end of the junction; a read error may be the cause. V usage is TRBV7-8 and J usage is TRBJ1-1; a possible D gene is TRBD1 (6 bases). CDR3 length: 19 residues. From germline, CDR1 is SGHVS and CDR2 FQNEAQ. CDR3 sequence: CASSLGRGRRGRGNTGAFF. CDR3 sequence (DNA): TGTGCCAGCAGCTTAGGGAGGGGGAGGCGGGGCCGGGGGAACACTGGAGCTTTCTTT. Full variable domain (missing parts from reference TRBV7-8 and TRBJ1-1): GAGVSQSPRYKVAKRGQDVALRCDPISGHVSLFWYQQALGQGPEFLTYFQNEAQLDKSGLPSDRFFAERPEGSVSTLKIQRTQQEDSAVYLCASSLGRGRRGRGNTGAFFGQGTRLTVV.

This clonotype was recorded a few times. The chain recombines TRBV15 with TRBJ2-3, with 8 bases aligning to TRBD2. This CDR3 has 17 residues. CDR1 is LNHNV, CDR2 YYDKDF, per germline (reference sequence). V gave up 1 base and J gave up 3 bases; unmatched junction bases: 9. The CDR3 spells CATSRVTSGERTDTQYF. CDR3 in DNA: TGTGCCACCAGCAGAGTTACTAGCGGAGAACGTACAGATACGCAGTATTTT. Combining the CDR3 with reference TRBV15 and TRBJ2-3 gives the whole variable domain DAMVIQNPRYQVTQFGKPVTLSCSQTLNHNVMYWYQQKSSQAPKLLFHYYDKDFNNEADTPDNFQSRRPNTSFCFLDIRSPGLGDTAMYLCATSRVTSGERTDTQYFGPGTRLTVL.

In its sample, this clonotype was seen a few times. The chain uses TRBV11-1 and TRBJ1-3, with 9 bases fitting TRBD1. Losses at the gene ends were 7 bases for V and 2 bases for J; bases not matched to a gene: 21. Looked up from germline, CDR1 is SGHAT and CDR2 is FQDESV (reference sequence). The CDR3 extends over 20 amino acids. DNA for the CDR3: TGTGCCAGCATACGACTCCTCGGGTCAGGCAGGACAGGGGCTGGAAACACCATATATTTT. Residues: CASIRLLGSGRTGAGNTIYF.

This clonotype was observed at least ten times. The rearrangement links TRBV12-3 or TRBV12-4 to TRBJ2-1; 11 nucleotides agree with TRBD2. The V and J ends lost 3 bases and 5 bases, in that order; junction bases with no gene match: 3. The length of the CDR3 is 15 residues. The CDR3 spells CASSFSGRAHNEQFF. CDR3 in DNA: TGTGCCAGCAGTTTTAGCGGGAGGGCCCACAATGAGCAGTTCTTC.

At least ten counts were recorded for this clonotype. This rearrangement joins TRBV15 to TRBJ2-2; D is unresolved. Deletions cut 5 bases from V and 0 bases from J, with 16 bases between. The CDR3 covers 17 residues. Germline CDR1 LNHNV, CDR2 YYDKDF (reference sequence). Here the CDR3 reads CATSPRLVVPNTGELFF. CDR3 in DNA: TGTGCCACCAGCCCCCGGCTTGTGGTCCCGAACACCGGGGAGCTGTTTTTT. Full variable domain (missing parts from reference TRBV15 and TRBJ2-2): DAMVIQNPRYQVTQFGKPVTLSCSQTLNHNVMYWYQQKSSQAPKLLFHYYDKDFNNEADTPDNFQSRRPNTSFCFLDIRSPGLGDTAMYLCATSPRLVVPNTGELFFGEGSRLTVL.

The table lists this clonotype with many counts. The gene calls are TRBV5-1 and TRBJ2-1; 10 positions agree with TRBD2. CDR1 and CDR2 (germline): SGHRS, YFSETQ. The CDR3 consists of 16 residues. The ends lost 4 bases at V and 3 bases at J; junction bases unmatched: 7. The CDR3 region is CASSQTSGLIYNEQFF. CDR3 DNA sequence: TGCGCCAGCAGCCAGACTAGCGGGCTTATCTACAATGAGCAGTTCTTC.

This clonotype has just a few counts. V usage is TRBV12-3 or TRBV12-4 and J usage is TRBJ2-6; the match to TRBD1 covers 9 bases. The CDR3 length is 18 residues. V was clipped by 6 bases and J by 1 base; unmatched bases: 10. CDR3 sequence: CASRRTGDYISGANVLTF. The DNA for the CDR3 is TGTGCCAGCAGGCGGACAGGGGATTACATATCTGGGGCCAACGTCCTGACTTTC.

This clonotype was counted many times. The J gene is TRBJ2-1, the V gene TRBV7-6, with TRBD2 matching over 11 bases. The CDR3 is 15 amino acids. After removal of 5 bases from V and 5 bases from J, the junction contained 5 bases not matched to a gene. Germline loops: CDR1 SGHVS, CDR2 FNYEAQ. For the CDR3, the DNA is TGTGCCAGCAGCCCTCGACTAGCGGGGCACAATGAGCAGTTCTTC. It codes for CASSPRLAGHNEQFF.

This clonotype was seen a few times. This chain uses TRBV20-1 with TRBJ1-3; no clear D. V lost 6 bases and J 0 bases, leaving 15 bases between the germline ends. In germline, CDR1 is DFQATT, CDR2 SNEGSKA (reference sequence). The CDR3 sequence is 15 residues long. The CDR3 nucleotides read TGCAGTGCCCTAACCAGTTTTTACTCTGGAAACACCATATATTTT. Protein: CSALTSFYSGNTIYF.

This clonotype was seen at least ten times. This chain links TRBV5-1 with TRBJ2-1; D call uncertain. The CDR3 consists of 14 residues. CDR1 is SGHRS and CDR2 is YFSETQ in the germline V gene. V dropped 1 base and J dropped 5 bases, with 10 bases sitting between them. Written as DNA, the CDR3 is TGCGCCAGCAGCTTGACGGTGGGCAACAATGAGCAGTTCTTC. The encoded protein is CASSLTVGNNEQFF.

This clonotype was detected many times. The chain recombines TRBV12-3 or TRBV12-4 with TRBJ2-5; TRBD2 matches at 7 bases. The V gene end was trimmed by 3 bases and the J gene end by 5 bases; junction bases not matched to a gene: 9. The CDR3 extends over 15 amino acids. The CDR3 loop is CASSFFAGEGETQYF. CDR3 DNA sequence: TGTGCCAGCAGTTTTTTCGCGGGAGAGGGGGAGACCCAGTACTTC.

This clonotype showed up many times. The chain recombines TRBV9 with TRBJ2-7, with D possibly being TRBD1 (5 bases). V lost 2 bases and J 6 bases, leaving 15 bases between the germline ends. This CDR3 contains 14 residues. Germline V gene sequence: CDR1 SGDLS, CDR2 YYNGEE. The CDR3 here is CASSVLGQGGEQYF. In DNA form, the CDR3 reads TGTGCCAGCAGCGTTCTAGGGCAGGGTGGCGAGCAGTACTTC.

This clonotype showed up many times. The chain carries TRBV15 and TRBJ1-4, with D uncertain. Looked up from germline, CDR1 is LNHNV and CDR2 is YYDKDF (reference sequence). Trimming pared 0 bases from V and 7 bases from J, leaving 6 bases between. CDR3 length: 13 residues. CDR3 coding DNA: TGTGCCACCAGCAGAGATCAGGTTGAAAAACTGTTTTTT. It yields the protein CATSRDQVEKLFF.

This clonotype was recorded at least ten times. V and J are TRBV20-1 and TRBJ2-1; 9 bases map to TRBD2. In germline, CDR1 is DFQATT, CDR2 SNEGSKA (reference sequence). The CDR3 sequence is 10 residues long. J lost 13 bases, V lost 3 bases, and 1 base had no gene match. The CDR3: CSARTSGQFF. The CDR3 region has the DNA TGCAGTGCTAGGACTAGCGGACAGTTCTTC.

The sample holds many counts of this clonotype. The rearrangement uses TRBV12-3 or TRBV12-4 and TRBJ2-7; 13 bases fit TRBD2. There are 15 residues in the CDR3. The ends lost 7 bases at V and 3 bases at J; junction bases unmatched: 6. In DNA form, the CDR3 reads TGTGCCAGCAAACCGGGACTAGCGGGAAACTACGAGCAGTACTTC. It translates to CASKPGLAGNYEQYF.